The clone carrying this TCR beta chain occurred a few times. Its target is not known. It was with 60 Vbeta and 13 Jbeta primers that the PCR ran. The repertoire was sequenced with immunoSEQ multiplex PCR; TCRdb's copy has only in-frame clones and lacks some. The sample contains 100,000 to 120,000 clones, about 80% of which appear only once. The data stem from a study of cytomegalovirus exposure and HLA in healthy donors. Study-wide results and limits: A later analysis, which compared TCR beta chains of equal frequency, found the HLA-associated ones more clonally expanded.

The CDR3 contains 14 residues. V gave up 0 bases and J gave up 7 bases, with 12 bases separating them. Germline V lookup: CDR1 GTSNPN, CDR2 SVGIG (reference sequence). This TCR derives from a man in his thirties or forties in good health and CMV-seronegative. Specimen: PBMCs. V usage is TRBV30 and J usage is TRBJ2-2; a possible D gene is TRBD1 (5 bases). The CDR3 loop reads CAWSVRIGDGELFF. In DNA, the CDR3 is TGTGCCTGGAGTGTACGAATAGGGGACGGGGAGCTGTTTTTT.